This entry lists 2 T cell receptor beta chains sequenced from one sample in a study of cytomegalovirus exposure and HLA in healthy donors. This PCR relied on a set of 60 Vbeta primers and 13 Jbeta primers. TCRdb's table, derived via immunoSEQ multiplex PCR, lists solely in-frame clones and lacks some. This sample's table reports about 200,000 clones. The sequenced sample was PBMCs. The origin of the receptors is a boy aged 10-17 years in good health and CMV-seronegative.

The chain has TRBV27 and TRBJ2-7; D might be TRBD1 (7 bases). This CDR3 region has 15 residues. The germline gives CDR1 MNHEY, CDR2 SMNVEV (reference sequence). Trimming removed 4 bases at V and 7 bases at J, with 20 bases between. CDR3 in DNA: TGTGCCAGCAGTTCCGGGCGGAGGGGGCTTTTTGAGCAGTACTTC. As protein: CASSSGRRGLFEQYF.

CDR3 sequence (DNA): TGTGCCTGGGGAGGGTTTAGGGAAACTAATGAAAAACTGTTTTTT. This sequence encodes CAWGGFRETNEKLFF. This chain links TRBV30 with TRBJ1-4; D remains ambiguous. V was clipped by 5 bases and J by 1 base, with 14 bases between them. Germline V gene sequence: CDR1 GTSNPN, CDR2 SVGIG (reference sequence). The CDR3 length is 15 residues. Drawing the rest from reference TRBV30 and TRBJ1-4, the complete variable domain is SQTIHQWPATLVQPVGSPLSLECTVEGTSNPNLYWYRQAAGRGLQLLFYSVGIGQISSEVPQNLSASRPQDRQFILSSKKLLLSDSGFYLCAWGGFRETNEKLFFGSGTQLSVL.